The sequence of this TCR beta chain was determined in a study of blood T cell repertoires in COVID-19. Study overall: The United States, Italy and Spain provided the acute and convalescent COVID-19 samples.

Per the original data handling: The authors estimated nucleated cell counts from reference gene primer amplification. TCRdb's copy holds only in-frame clones and misses some; the assay was immunoSEQ multiplex PCR. V and J calls and clone size are as listed in that table; D and trimming were resolved from the DNA. Among about 270,000 clones, over 75% were seen once, and the ten largest hold around 7.8%. The source material was peripheral blood. The TCR sequence derives from a human donor in a cohort sampled during active COVID-19.

CDR3 amino acids: CAISDGVKGYGYTF. CDR3 DNA sequence: TGTGCCATCAGTGACGGGGTGAAGGGCTATGGCTACACCTTC. V usage is TRBV10-3 and J usage is TRBJ1-2; D not resolved. This CDR3 contains 14 residues. The V gene lost 3 bases and the J gene lost 4 bases, with 12 bases spanning the gap. CDR1 is ENHRY and CDR2 is SYGVKD in the germline V gene.